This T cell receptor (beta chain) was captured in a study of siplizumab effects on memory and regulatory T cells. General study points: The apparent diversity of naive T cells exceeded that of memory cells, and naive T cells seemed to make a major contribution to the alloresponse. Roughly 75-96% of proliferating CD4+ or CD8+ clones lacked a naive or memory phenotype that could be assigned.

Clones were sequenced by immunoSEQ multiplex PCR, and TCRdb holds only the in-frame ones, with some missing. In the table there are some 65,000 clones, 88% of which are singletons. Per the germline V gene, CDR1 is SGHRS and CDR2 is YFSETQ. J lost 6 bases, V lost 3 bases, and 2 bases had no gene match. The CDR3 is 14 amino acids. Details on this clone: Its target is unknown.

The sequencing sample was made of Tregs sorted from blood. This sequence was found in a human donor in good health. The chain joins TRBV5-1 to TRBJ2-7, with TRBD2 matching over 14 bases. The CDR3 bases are TGCGCCAGCAGCTCCGGACTAGCGGGAGGCGAGCAGTACTTC. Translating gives CASSSGLAGGEQYF. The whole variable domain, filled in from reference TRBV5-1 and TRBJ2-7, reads KAGVTQTPRYLIKTRGQQVTLSCSPISGHRSVSWYQQTPGQGLQFLFEYFSETQRNKGNFPGRFSGRQFSNSRSEMNVSTLELGDSALYLCASSSGLAGGEQYFGPGTRLTVT.